The 27 T cell receptor beta chains below were found in one sample sequenced in a study of blood T cell repertoires in COVID-19. Generated by immunoSEQ multiplex PCR, the TCRdb table keeps only in-frame clones and is missing some. This table has approximately 200,000 clones, around nine tenths appearing once. Sequencing was performed on PBMCs or T cells enriched from blood (not recorded which). The receptors stem from a woman aged 25-40 years who had been exposed to COVID-19.

The chain recombines TRBV29-1 with TRBJ2-3, with a possible D match to TRBD2 (5 bases). Germline V gene lookup returns CDR1 SQVTM and CDR2 ANQGSEA. V was clipped by 4 bases and J by 5 bases, with 10 bases between them. There are 12 residues in the CDR3. The CDR3 is CSVGGSGDTQYF. DNA of the CDR3: TGCAGCGTTGGTGGGAGTGGAGATACGCAGTATTTT.

This clone was detected once. This chain joins TRBV5-1 and TRBJ1-6; 10 nucleotides align to TRBD1. Germline lookup yields CDR1 SGHRS and CDR2 YFSETQ. V dropped 6 bases and J dropped 10; count of bases not matched to a gene: 10. CDR3 length: 15 residues. CDR3 bases: TGCGCCAGCACCACCCGGGACAGGGGAAGCTCACCCCTCCACTTT. Translated, it gives CASTTRDRGSSPLHF.

V gene TRBV28 combines with J gene TRBJ2-6; TRBD1 aligns across 9 bases. This CDR3 has 17 residues. Germline CDR1 reads MDHEN; CDR2 reads SYDVKM. Unmatched junction bases numbered 4, after V lost 3 bases and J lost 1 base. CDR3 sequence (DNA): TGTGCCAGCAGTTTGGACAGGGGAGGATCTGGGGCCAACGTCCTGACTTTC. Its translation is CASSLDRGGSGANVLTF.

V usage is TRBV4-2 and J usage is TRBJ2-7; D ambiguous. Germline V gene sequence: CDR1 LGHNA, CDR2 YNFKEQ. There are 15 residues in the CDR3. The V end lost 0 bases, the J end lost 4 bases, and 13 bases lay between the germline ends. The DNA of the CDR3 is TGTGCCAGCAGCCAAGACGGGTGGCCCTATTACGAGCAGTACTTC. This encodes CASSQDGWPYYEQYF.

The V gene is TRBV4-2, the J gene TRBJ2-7; a possible D gene is TRBD1 (6 bases). Germline V gene lookup returns CDR1 LGHNA and CDR2 YNFKEQ. V lost 3 bases and J 4 bases, leaving 10 bases between the germline ends. The CDR3 covers 13 residues. The chain's CDR3 is CASSHRDRYEQYF. CDR3 nucleotide sequence: TGTGCCAGCAGCCATCGAGACAGGTACGAGCAGTACTTC.

V usage is TRBV19 and J usage is TRBJ1-2, with TRBD1 as a possible D gene (6 bases). The CDR3 runs 12 residues. Germline CDR1 reads LNHDA; CDR2 reads SQIVND (reference sequence). Trimming stripped 5 bases from V and 6 bases from J, with 10 bases between. The chain's CDR3 is CASSEYRDGYTF. The CDR3 nucleotides read TGTGCCAGTAGTGAGTACAGGGATGGCTACACCTTC.

V usage is TRBV9 and J usage is TRBJ2-4, with D unresolved. The germline CDR1 and CDR2 sequences are SGDLS and YYNGEE. V dropped 4 bases and J dropped 0 bases, with 26 bases sitting between them. This CDR3 is 20 amino acids long. The CDR3 DNA is TGTGCCAGCAGCTTCAGTAAGTTCCCAGACATGCTTATAGCCAAAAACATTCAGTACTTC. This gives the protein CASSFSKFPDMLIAKNIQYF.

The rearrangement joins TRBV27 to TRBJ1-4; TRBD1 agrees at 9 bases. With 3 bases clipped from V and 10 bases from J, the junction kept 6 bases outside the gene matches. CDR1 and CDR2 (germline): MNHEY, SMNVEV (reference sequence). CDR3 length: 14 amino acids. The CDR3 nucleotides read TGTGCCAGCAGTTTGGCACAGGGGGCTTTAAAACTGTTTTTT. Amino acid sequence: CASSLAQGALKLFF.

The chain uses TRBV28 and TRBJ2-2, with 8 bases identical to TRBD1. Germline values: CDR1 MDHEN, CDR2 SYDVKM. V shed 1 base and J 3 bases; nucleotides not matched to a gene: 4. This CDR3 is built from 16 residues. The CDR3 DNA reads as TGTGCCAGCAGTTTATCAGACAGGGGTTACACCGGGGAGCTGTTTTTT. This gives the protein CASSLSDRGYTGELFF.

The J gene is TRBJ1-5, the V gene TRBV5-6; a possible D gene is TRBD1 (5 bases). CDR3 length equals 17 residues. Per germline, CDR1 SGHDT and CDR2 YYEEEE. The V end lost 4 bases, the J end lost 0 bases, and 17 bases lay between the germline ends. The CDR3: CASSPAPGRYSNQPQHF. In DNA form, the CDR3 reads TGTGCCAGCAGCCCGGCCCCAGGGCGGTATAGCAATCAGCCCCAGCATTTT.

J is TRBJ2-2 and V is TRBV4-1; perhaps TRBD2 as D (5 bases). With 0 bases removed from V and 5 bases from J, the gap between germline ends came to 19 bases. The V gene's germline CDR1 is MGHRA and CDR2 YSYEKL. CDR3 size: 18 residues. CDR3 nucleotides: TGCGCCAGCAGCCAAGATAGGAGCATCGGGGTGGGTACCGGGGAGCTGTTTTTT. Its protein is CASSQDRSIGVGTGELFF.

This rearrangement joins TRBV10-1 to TRBJ2-7, with D perhaps TRBD2 (7 bases). Germline V gene sequence: CDR1 WNHNN, CDR2 SYGVQD (reference sequence). The CDR3 extends over 15 amino acids. V shed 3 bases and J shed 2 bases, with 14 bases lying between them. As DNA, the CDR3 is TGCGCCAGCAGTGAAGGGAGGGGGACACCCTACGAGCAGTACTTC. Translating it yields CASSEGRGTPYEQYF.

The chain carries TRBV7-2 and TRBJ1-2; 7 bases line up with TRBD1. The germline V gene encodes CDR1 SGHTA and CDR2 FQGNSA. The J segment lost 4 bases and the V segment lost 5 bases, leaving 4 bases of the junction unmatched. There are 13 residues in the CDR3. The DNA of the CDR3 is TGTGCCAGCAGCCCGGCAGGGGGCTATGGCTACACCTTC. Amino acid sequence: CASSPAGGYGYTF.

This clone appeared once. The rearrangement links TRBV10-3 to TRBJ2-5; possible D gene TRBD1, 6 bases. This CDR3 region has 14 residues. V shed 0 bases and J shed 5 bases, with 10 bases lying between them. From germline, CDR1 is ENHRY and CDR2 SYGVKD. The CDR3 DNA reads TGTGCCATCAGTGAGTCGACAGGAAGGGAGACCCAGTACTTC. Its translation is CAISESTGRETQYF.

V and J are TRBV28 and TRBJ1-1, with a tentative D call TRBD1 (5 bases). Trimming removed 3 bases at V and 4 bases at J, with 12 bases between. The CDR3 consists of 14 residues. Germline V gene sequence: CDR1 MDHEN, CDR2 SYDVKM. The CDR3 loop reads CASSLQGGITEAFF. In DNA, the CDR3 is TGTGCCAGCAGTTTGCAGGGAGGGATCACTGAAGCTTTCTTT.

This sequence joins TRBV6-5 and TRBJ1-1, with a weak D call TRBD1 (6 bases). V gave up 6 bases and J gave up 11 bases, with 16 bases separating them. The CDR3 loop spans 12 amino acids. Germline lookup yields CDR1 MNHEY and CDR2 SVGAGI. In nucleotides, the CDR3 is TGTGCCAGCAGGGGGGCCCCGCGGCGGGCTTTCTTT. Its protein is CASRGAPRRAFF.

The gene calls are TRBV12-3 or TRBV12-4 and TRBJ1-2; D not resolved. This CDR3 comprises 12 residues. V dropped 2 bases and J dropped 5 bases, with 6 bases sitting between them. The DNA of the CDR3 is TGTGCCAGCAGTTTACTGGCTTATGGCTACACCTTC. Protein product: CASSLLAYGYTF.

This chain links TRBV4-2 with TRBJ2-1; D might be TRBD1 (6 bases). The CDR3 runs 15 residues. Germline values: CDR1 LGHNA, CDR2 YNFKEQ. Trimming took 2 bases from V and 6 from J, leaving 14 bases between them. In DNA, the CDR3 is TGTGCCAGCAGCCAAAATCAGGACAGACTCAATGAGCAGTTCTTC. This encodes CASSQNQDRLNEQFF.

The J gene is TRBJ1-2, the V gene TRBV19; 8 positions match TRBD1. V lost 5 bases and J lost 2; bases outside the gene matches: 4. Germline CDR1 is LNHDA and CDR2 is SQIVND (reference sequence). This CDR3 has 14 residues. This chain's CDR3 is CASSSDRGNYGYTF. The CDR3 region has the DNA TGTGCCAGTAGTTCCGACAGGGGAAACTATGGCTACACCTTC. Variable domain in full (rest from reference TRBV19 and TRBJ1-2): DGGITQSPKYLFRKEGQNVTLSCEQNLNHDAMYWYRQDPGQGLRLIYYSQIVNDFQKGDIAEGYSVSREKKESFPLTVTSAQKNPTAFYLCASSSDRGNYGYTFGSGTRLTVV.

A single count supports this clone. The identical CDR3 is also encoded by other nucleotide sequences in the sample. The chain carries TRBV5-1 and TRBJ1-4; D perhaps matches TRBD1 (5 bases). From germline, CDR1 is SGHRS and CDR2 YFSETQ. Trimming stripped 0 bases from V and 8 bases from J, with 11 bases between. The CDR3 spans 14 residues. CDR3 loop: CASSLGQGGEKLFF. CDR3 nucleotides: TGCGCCAGCAGCTTGGGGCAGGGTGGGGAAAAACTGTTTTTT.

This sequence joins TRBV5-1 and TRBJ2-7; 13 nucleotides match TRBD2. Germline lookup yields CDR1 SGHRS and CDR2 YFSETQ. J lost 5 bases, V lost 1 base, and 3 bases had no gene match. This CDR3 has 15 residues. As DNA, the CDR3 is TGCGCCAGCAGCTTGACTAGCGGGGGGGCAGACGAGCAGTACTTC. It yields the protein CASSLTSGGADEQYF.

The V gene is TRBV11-2, the J gene TRBJ1-2; the D is unclear. Germline V gene data show CDR1 as SGHAT and CDR2 as FQNNGV. The CDR3 covers 12 residues. V lost 5 bases, J lost 6 bases, and 10 bases lay in between. CDR3: CASSPGGDGYTF. The DNA of the CDR3 is TGTGCCAGCAGCCCAGGCGGGGATGGCTACACCTTC. Full variable domain (outside the CDR3, taken from reference TRBV11-2 and TRBJ1-2): EAGVAQSPRYKIIEKRQSVAFWCNPISGHATLYWYQQILGQGPKLLIQFQNNGVVDDSQLPKDRFSAERLKGVDSTLKIQPAKLEDSAVYLCASSPGGDGYTFGSGTRLTVV.

The rearrangement uses TRBV10-1 and TRBJ2-3; the match to TRBD1 covers 7 bases. Germline CDR1 reads WNHNN; CDR2 reads SYGVQD (reference sequence). The ends lost 3 bases at V and 1 base at J; junction bases unmatched: 1. The CDR3 has 14 residues. The CDR3 DNA reads TGCGCCAGCAGTGATCAGGGGGGCACAGATACGCAGTATTTT. As protein: CASSDQGGTDTQYF.

V usage is TRBV9 and J usage is TRBJ1-1, with D uncertain. This CDR3 has 16 residues. V was pared by 0 bases and J by 0 bases, with 12 bases between. Germline V gene lookup returns CDR1 SGDLS and CDR2 YYNGEE. CDR3 sequence (DNA): TGTGCCAGCAGCGTAGATGGTCAGGAAATGAACACTGAAGCTTTCTTT. This translates into CASSVDGQEMNTEAFF.

This sequence joins TRBV10-3 and TRBJ1-2, with D unresolved. This CDR3 region has 13 residues. With 3 bases removed from V and 3 bases from J, the gap between germline ends came to 8 bases. The germline gives CDR1 ENHRY, CDR2 SYGVKD. The CDR3 sequence is CAISDGQYYGYTF. The CDR3 DNA follows: TGTGCCATCAGTGATGGGCAGTACTATGGCTACACCTTC.

This chain connects TRBV4-1 to TRBJ1-2; no firm D call. The CDR3 has 14 residues. Germline assignment: CDR1 MGHRA and CDR2 YSYEKL. The V and J ends lost 6 bases and 7 bases respectively, with 18 bases between them. The CDR3 nucleotides are TGCGCCAGCAGTAGTACAGCCCCGGAAGGTGGCTACACCTTC. It yields the protein CASSSTAPEGGYTF.

This chain joins TRBV3-1 (or the pseudogene TRBV3-2) and TRBJ1-1; no firm D call. Trimming stripped 6 bases from V and 7 bases from J, with 12 bases between. The germline gives CDR1 LGHDT, CDR2 YNNKEL (reference sequence). The CDR3 is 12 residues long. CDR3 in amino acids: CASSRLSYEAFF. Here the CDR3 DNA reads TGTGCCAGCAGTCGTCTTTCCTATGAAGCTTTCTTT.